Listed below are T cell receptor beta chains from one sample, sequenced in a study of blood T cell repertoires in COVID-19. Only in-frame clones appear in the TCRdb table, and some are missing; sequencing was by immunoSEQ multiplex PCR. The profile shows 100,000 or so clones, 82% of them singletons. The sample comprised peripheral blood. These receptors originate from a man between 65 and 85 years old with active or convalescent COVID-19. Each CDR3 is given with its conserved first and last residue. The D gene is left open where the match is weak. Not all rows give a size; the values are once, few, many and, for expanded clones, a class.

v_call	clone_size	d_call	j_call	cdr3_aa	cdr3_nt
TRBV12-3/TRBV12-4	few	.	TRBJ1-5	CASSFDGDQPQHF	TGTGCCAGCAGTTTTGACGGGGATCAGCCCCAGCATTTT
TRBV5-1	.	.	TRBJ2-7	CASRVGDEQYF	TGCGCCAGCAGGGTAGGGGACGAGCAGTACTTC
TRBV9	.	TRBD2	TRBJ2-5	CASSDRQRLAGGREETQYF	TGTGCCAGCAGCGACCGCCAGCGCCTAGCGGGGGGTCGCGAAGAGACCCAGTACTTC
TRBV13	.	TRBD2	TRBJ2-6	CASSLGRGNSGANVLTF	TGTGCCAGCAGCTTAGGGCGGGGGAACTCTGGGGCCAACGTCCTGACTTTC
TRBV5-6	.	TRBD2	TRBJ2-7	CASSLAMGREGPISYEQYF	TGTGCCAGCAGCTTGGCAATGGGTAGGGAGGGTCCTATCTCCTACGAGCAGTACTTC
TRBV18	.	.	TRBJ2-7	CASSPTEYEQYF	TGTGCCAGCTCACCTACGGAGTACGAGCAGTACTTC
TRBV7-2	.	TRBD2	TRBJ2-1	CASSPSGVRVNEQFF	TGTGCCAGCAGCCCGAGCGGGGTACGGGTCAATGAGCAGTTCTTC
TRBV23-1	.	.	TRBJ2-7	CARRGRRYF	TGCGCCAGAAGGGGCAGACGGTACTTC
TRBV5-1	.	.	TRBJ1-4	CASSFYSFREKLFF	TGCGCCAGCAGCTTTTATTCGTTTCGGGAAAAACTGTTTTTT
TRBV1	.	.	TRBJ2-4	CTSSQESGLAKNIQYF	TGCACCAGCAGCCAAGAGTCTGGCCTAGCCAAAAACATTCAGTACTTC
TRBV5-7	once	.	TRBJ2-7	CASSFERTETYGQYF	TGTGCCAGCAGCTTCGAAAGGACAGAAACCTACGGGCAGTACTTC
TRBV29-1	.	TRBD1	TRBJ1-2	CSVDSTGDYGYTF	TGCAGCGTTGATTCTACAGGGGACTATGGCTACACCTTC
TRBV7-6	.	TRBD2	TRBJ2-3	CASSLGTDSGGGTDTQYF	TGTGCCAGCAGCTTAGGCACAGACAGCGGGGGCGGGACAGATACGCAGTATTTT
TRBV3-1/TRBV3-2	.	.	TRBJ1-1	CASSRGQGEAFF	TGTGCCAGCAGCCGGGGGCAGGGAGAAGCTTTCTTT
TRBV4-2	.	.	TRBJ2-7	CASSQGGDLHEQYF	TGTGCCAGCAGCCAAGGGGGGGATCTCCACGAGCAGTACTTC
TRBV2	once	.	TRBJ2-6	CASSEEGARAAGANVLTF	TGTGCCAGCAGTGAGGAGGGGGCGCGGGCTGCCGGGGCCAACGTCCTGACTTTC
TRBV28	few	.	TRBJ1-4	CASSFSGPGSTNEKLFF	TGTGCCAGCAGTTTTTCGGGCCCGGGATCAACTAATGAAAAACTGTTTTTT
TRBV19	.	.	TRBJ1-1	CASSIGHSNTEAFF	TGTGCCAGTAGTATAGGACACTCGAACACTGAAGCTTTCTTT
TRBV5-1	.	TRBD2	TRBJ2-7	CASSLGAGGTYEQYF	TGCGCCAGCAGCTTGGGAGCGGGGGGTACCTACGAGCAGTACTTC
TRBV14	.	.	TRBJ1-1	CASSQVAPTEAFF	TGTGCCAGCAGCCAAGTCGCCCCCACAGAAGCTTTCTTT
TRBV3-1/TRBV3-2	.	.	TRBJ2-7	CASSFRGYEQYF	TGTGCCAGCAGCTTTAGGGGCTACGAGCAGTACTTC
TRBV11-3	.	TRBD2	TRBJ2-1	CASSLGLTSGGYNEQFF	TGTGCCAGCAGCTTAGGGTTGACTAGCGGGGGGTACAATGAGCAGTTCTTC
TRBV27	.	TRBD2	TRBJ2-1	CASSPLRTSGRNEQFF	TGTGCCAGCAGTCCCCTCCGGACTAGCGGTCGCAATGAGCAGTTCTTC
TRBV30	.	TRBD1	TRBJ1-2	CAWSTKTGAEGYTF	TGTGCCTGGAGTACAAAGACAGGGGCGGAGGGCTACACCTTC
TRBV20-1	.	.	TRBJ1-1	CSATDDRKAFF	TGCAGTGCTACCGATGACAGGAAAGCTTTCTTT
TRBV7-9	.	TRBD1	TRBJ2-7	CATETGTGGSYEQYF	TGTGCCACGGAAACCGGGACAGGGGGCTCCTACGAGCAGTACTTC
TRBV6-5	.	TRBD1	TRBJ1-2	CASSRQGRVGYTF	TGTGCCAGCAGTAGACAGGGACGGGTCGGCTACACCTTC
TRBV2	.	TRBD1	TRBJ1-1	CASTKDRGSANTEAFF	TGTGCCAGCACGAAGGACAGGGGAAGTGCGAACACTGAAGCTTTCTTT
TRBV30	.	.	TRBJ1-5	CAWSRLPGQPQHF	TGTGCCTGGAGTCGCCTCCCAGGTCAGCCCCAGCATTTT
TRBV7-2	.	TRBD2	TRBJ2-1	CASSKGLPSYNEQFF	TGTGCCAGCAGCAAGGGACTACCCTCCTACAATGAGCAGTTCTTC
TRBV11-3	.	TRBD2	TRBJ2-1	CASLGQGSSGGSVYNEQFF	TGTGCCAGCCTCGGCCAGGGTTCTAGCGGGGGGTCGGTATACAATGAGCAGTTCTTC
TRBV11-2	.	.	TRBJ2-7	CASSLRRTGDSEQYF	TGTGCCAGCAGCCTGCGTCGGACGGGGGACTCCGAGCAGTACTTC
TRBV11-3	.	.	TRBJ2-1	CASSFRRQDEQFF	TGTGCCAGCAGCTTTCGCCGACAGGATGAGCAGTTCTTC
TRBV7-9	few	.	TRBJ1-5	CASSPTGANQPQHF	TGTGCCAGCAGCCCGACAGGCGCCAATCAGCCCCAGCATTTT
TRBV11-1	.	.	TRBJ1-2	CASSGHRASYGYTF	TGTGCCAGCAGCGGTCACAGGGCGAGCTATGGCTACACCTTC
TRBV18	.	.	TRBJ1-5	CASSPGTNNQPQHF	TGTGCCAGCTCACCAGGGACTAACAATCAGCCCCAGCATTTT
TRBV29-1	.	.	TRBJ1-4	CSVADSLATNEKLFF	TGCAGCGTCGCCGACAGCCTCGCAACTAATGAAAAACTGTTTTTT
TRBV3-1/TRBV3-2	.	.	TRBJ2-5	CASSHVETVQETQYF	TGTGCCAGCAGCCACGTTGAGACAGTCCAAGAGACCCAGTACTTC
TRBV7-9	.	.	TRBJ1-1	CASSLQGTQAEAFF	TGTGCCAGCAGCTTACAAGGGACACAGGCCGAAGCTTTCTTT
TRBV11-3	.	.	TRBJ2-2	CASSLEGPRDTGELFF	TGTGCCAGCAGCTTAGAGGGGCCAAGGGACACCGGGGAGCTGTTTTTT
TRBV11-1	.	TRBD1	TRBJ2-7	CASSTWTGRKEQYF	TGTGCCAGCAGCACCTGGACAGGGAGGAAAGAGCAGTACTTC
TRBV27	.	TRBD1	TRBJ2-7	CASRRVTGSSTYEQYF	TGTGCCAGCAGAAGAGTGACAGGGAGTTCCACCTACGAGCAGTACTTC